The 21 T cell receptor beta chains reported below all come from one sample, sequenced in a study of blood T cell repertoires in COVID-19. Assay: immunoSEQ multiplex PCR; the TCRdb copy retains only in-frame clones and omits some. The data show 150,000 to 200,000 clones, 70% to 90% seen once. Sequenced sample: PBMCs or T cells enriched from blood (not recorded which). The receptors come from a middle-aged woman in a cohort exposed to, infected with or recovered from COVID-19 (not recorded which).

This clone came up once. The chain combines TRBV6-1 with TRBJ2-1, with 8 bases identical to TRBD2. Germline V lookup: CDR1 MNHNS, CDR2 SASEGT. CDR3 length: 15 amino acids. Losses at the gene ends were 1 base for V and 4 bases for J; bases not matched to a gene: 3. CDR3 sequence reads: CASSEERERYNEQFF. The CDR3 DNA is TGTGCCAGCAGTGAAGAGCGGGAGCGTTACAATGAGCAGTTCTTC.

The rearrangement joins TRBV29-1 to TRBJ1-1; TRBD1 is a possible D gene (5 bases). Germline V CDR1 and CDR2: SQVTM, ANQGSEA. The V and J ends lost 2 bases and 1 base respectively, with 5 bases between them. This CDR3 contains 12 residues. CDR3 amino acids: CSVERGNTEAFF. The CDR3 DNA is TGCAGCGTTGAAAGGGGGAACACTGAAGCTTTCTTT.

The chain employs TRBV4-1 and TRBJ2-7, with D perhaps TRBD2 (6 bases). Per the germline V gene, CDR1 is MGHRA and CDR2 is YSYEKL. The CDR3 sequence is 18 residues long. V lost 0 bases and J 4 bases, leaving 22 bases between the germline ends. CDR3: CASSQDPMSSPGVYEQYF. The CDR3 bases are TGCGCCAGCAGCCAAGATCCAATGTCATCCCCGGGGGTTTACGAGCAGTACTTC.

This sequence joins TRBV10-1 and TRBJ1-3; D is uncertain. V was pared by 0 bases and J by 1 base, with 7 bases between. Germline values: CDR1 WNHNN, CDR2 SYGVQD (reference sequence). The CDR3 extends over 15 amino acids. The CDR3 coding sequence is TGCGCCAGCAGTGAGTCGACCGGGTCTGGAAACACCATATATTTT. Protein product: CASSESTGSGNTIYF.

The gene calls are TRBV11-3 and TRBJ1-1; D unclear. The CDR3 contains 14 residues. V shed 2 bases and J shed 5 bases, with 12 bases lying between them. CDR1 and CDR2 from the germline V gene are SGHNT and YENEEA. This chain's CDR3 is CASSLWKGGTEAFF. The CDR3 region has the DNA TGTGCCAGCAGCTTATGGAAGGGAGGTACTGAAGCTTTCTTT.

The chain combines TRBV3-1 (or the pseudogene TRBV3-2) with TRBJ1-2; D gene unclear. CDR1 LGHDT and CDR2 YNNKEL come from the germline V gene (reference sequence). The CDR3 is 14 residues long. V was shortened by 1 base and J by 7 bases, with 13 bases between the two germline ends. This CDR3 is CASSQVGGSAGYTF. CDR3 DNA: TGTGCCAGCAGCCAAGTAGGAGGGTCCGCTGGCTACACCTTC.

CDR3 nucleotide sequence: TGTGCCAGCAGCGTAAGGCGGGAGGTGAACACCGGGGAGCTGTTTTTT. This translates into CASSVRREVNTGELFF. This rearrangement joins TRBV9 to TRBJ2-2, with 8 nucleotides matching TRBD2. Germline V gene data show CDR1 as SGDLS and CDR2 as YYNGEE. V gave up 1 base and J gave up 1 base; unmatched junction bases: 3. The CDR3 is 16 residues long.

The V and J genes are TRBV11-2 and TRBJ2-7, with 7 nucleotides matching TRBD1. This CDR3 contains 13 residues. CDR1 is SGHAT, CDR2 FQNNGV, per germline. V lost 5 bases and J lost 6; bases outside the gene matches: 7. The CDR3 DNA follows: TGTGCCAGCAGCCAGGGGGTTCGGGTCGAGCAGTACTTC. It translates to CASSQGVRVEQYF. Filled out from reference TRBV11-2 and TRBJ2-7, the complete variable domain reads EAGVAQSPRYKIIEKRQSVAFWCNPISGHATLYWYQQILGQGPKLLIQFQNNGVVDDSQLPKDRFSAERLKGVDSTLKIQPAKLEDSAVYLCASSQGVRVEQYFGPGTRLTVT.

This chain links TRBV9 with TRBJ2-3; perhaps TRBD1 as D (5 bases). The CDR3 has 17 residues. Germline CDR1 SGDLS, CDR2 YYNGEE. The V and J ends lost 5 bases and 1 base respectively, with 20 bases between them. The CDR3 is CASSENIRGQRTDTQYF. The CDR3 DNA reads TGTGCCAGCAGTGAAAATATTAGGGGCCAACGCACAGATACGCAGTATTTT.

V and J are TRBV5-6 and TRBJ1-1; D perhaps matches TRBD1 (6 bases). Germline loops: CDR1 SGHDT, CDR2 YYEEEE. Trimming shortened V by 3 bases and J by 2 bases, and 20 bases separated the two germline ends. The CDR3 loop spans 17 amino acids. The CDR3 nucleotides are TGTGCCAGCAGCTCCCCATCGGCCTGGACAGTAAACACTGAAGCTTTCTTT. Protein: CASSSPSAWTVNTEAFF.

The chain has TRBV7-2 and TRBJ2-5, with D perhaps matching TRBD2 (5 bases). The CDR3 has 15 residues. CDR1 and CDR2 from the germline V gene are SGHTA and FQGNSA. The V end was cut by 1 base, the J end by 3 bases, with 12 bases between. CDR3 sequence (DNA): TGTGCCAGCAGCTTAGGTTGGGGAGTTAAAGAGACCCAGTACTTC. It translates to CASSLGWGVKETQYF.

The rearrangement joins TRBV7-9 to TRBJ2-1; D unclear. With 5 bases removed from V and 3 bases from J, the gap between germline ends came to 8 bases. The CDR3 is 13 amino acids. Germline-derived CDR1 and CDR2 are SEHNR and FQNEAQ (reference sequence). The CDR3 loop reads CASSPYYYNEQFF. DNA for the CDR3: TGTGCCAGCAGCCCGTACTACTACAATGAGCAGTTCTTC. The full variable domain, with the rest looked up from reference TRBV7-9 and TRBJ2-1, is DTGVSQNPRHKITKRGQNVTFRCDPISEHNRLYWYRQTLGQGPEFLTYFQNEAQLEKSRLLSDRFSAERPKGSFSTLEIQRTEQGDSAMYLCASSPYYYNEQFFGPGTRLTVL.

The DNA for the CDR3 is TGTGCCAGCAGCTTAACCCCAGGGACTAACTATGGCTACACCTTC. Its translation: CASSLTPGTNYGYTF. The chain links TRBV5-8 to TRBJ1-2; tentatively, D is TRBD1 (5 bases). Germline CDR1 reads SGHTS; CDR2 reads YDEGEE. This CDR3 comprises 15 residues. Trimming removed 2 bases at V and 0 bases at J, with 11 bases between. Using reference TRBV5-8 and TRBJ1-2 for the parts outside the CDR3, the full variable domain is EAGVTQSPTHLIKTRGQQATLRCSPISGHTSVYWYQQALGLGLQFLLWYDEGEERNRGNFPPRFSGRQFPNYSSELNVNALELEDSALYLCASSLTPGTNYGYTFGSGTRLTVV.

The chain carries TRBV7-9 and TRBJ1-3; tentative D call: TRBD1 (5 bases). V lost 6 bases and J 0 bases, leaving 12 bases between the germline ends. This CDR3 region has 15 residues. The germline V gene has CDR1 SEHNR and CDR2 FQNEAQ (reference sequence). CDR3 loop: CASRRQRFSGNTIYF. CDR3 DNA sequence: TGTGCCAGCAGGCGACAGAGGTTCTCTGGAAACACCATATATTTT.

The rearrangement uses TRBV5-1 and TRBJ2-3; no definite D call. The germline gives CDR1 SGHRS, CDR2 YFSETQ. V was pared by 0 bases and J by 0 bases, with 8 bases between. This CDR3 has 15 residues. The CDR3 nucleotides read TGCGCCAGCAGCTTGGCTTCAACTAGCACAGATACGCAGTATTTT. Its protein product is CASSLASTSTDTQYF.

CDR3 amino acids: CASSFPIQGVGTEAFF. DNA of the CDR3: TGTGCCAGCAGTTTTCCCATCCAGGGGGTTGGGACTGAAGCTTTCTTT. The chain couples TRBV27 to TRBJ1-1; 7 nucleotides match TRBD1. V trimming: 3 bases; J trimming: 5 bases; junction bases outside the gene matches: 12. Germline-derived CDR1 and CDR2 are MNHEY and SMNVEV (reference sequence). The CDR3 contains 16 residues.

This clone turned up a few times. This rearrangement joins TRBV15 to TRBJ2-5, with D unresolved. V was trimmed by 4 bases and J by 4 bases, leaving 13 bases between them. The CDR3 is 14 residues long. Looked up from germline, CDR1 is LNHNV and CDR2 is YYDKDF (reference sequence). CDR3: CATSTAEGRETQYF. The CDR3 DNA is TGTGCCACCAGCACGGCGGAAGGTAGAGAGACCCAGTACTTC.

The chain couples TRBV5-1 to TRBJ2-7; 9 bases agree with TRBD1. With 3 bases clipped from V and 2 bases from J, the junction kept 3 bases outside the gene matches. The length of the CDR3 is 14 residues. Germline CDR1 reads SGHRS; CDR2 reads YFSETQ. As DNA, the CDR3 is TGCGCCAGCAGCTCCAGGGACAGGGCCTACGAGCAGTACTTC. Translated: CASSSRDRAYEQYF.

In its sample, this clone ranks as medium-sized. The chain carries TRBV3-1 (or the pseudogene TRBV3-2) and TRBJ1-2, with D perhaps matching TRBD1 (5 bases). CDR1 and CDR2 from the germline V gene are LGHDT and YNNKEL (reference sequence). With 1 base removed from V and 6 bases from J, the gap between germline ends came to 18 bases. The CDR3 has 16 amino acids. CDR3 nucleotides: TGTGCCAGCAGCCAAGGTCAGGGCCCCCCTAATGATGGCTACACCTTC. This sequence encodes CASSQGQGPPNDGYTF.

The chain links TRBV5-1 to TRBJ1-5; TRBD1 might be the D (6 bases). CDR3 length: 13 amino acids. Germline V gene lookup returns CDR1 SGHRS and CDR2 YFSETQ. V lost 4 bases to trimming and J lost 3 bases, with 8 bases between them. The CDR3 spells CASSTGYNQPQHF. For the CDR3, the DNA is TGCGCCAGCAGCACAGGGTACAATCAGCCCCAGCATTTT. The full variable domain, with the rest looked up from reference TRBV5-1 and TRBJ1-5, is KAGVTQTPRYLIKTRGQQVTLSCSPISGHRSVSWYQQTPGQGLQFLFEYFSETQRNKGNFPGRFSGRQFSNSRSEMNVSTLELGDSALYLCASSTGYNQPQHFGDGTRLSIL.

The chain has TRBV24-1 and TRBJ2-2; 8 positions agree with TRBD1. Germline CDR1 reads KGHDR; CDR2 reads SFDVKD. The CDR3 extends over 14 amino acids. V trimming: 4 bases; J trimming: 8 bases; junction bases outside the gene matches: 5. CDR3 in DNA: TGTGCCACCAGTGAGTCCAGGGGGCTGGGGGAGCTGTTTTTT. Its translation: CATSESRGLGELFF.